The clone carrying this TCR beta chain was picked up many times. The antigen remains unidentified. The data were obtained in a study of CD8+CD57+ T cells in acquired aplastic anemia. Study overall: The average for DNA from sorted CD4+ and CD8+ cells was roughly 3 ug. Study outcomes and limitations: Around 30 was the count of CD8+ CDR3 sequences that patients shared with controls.

Only patients with CD8+CD57+ cell expansion on flow cytometry were chosen for sequencing. A severe acquired aplastic anemia diagnosis applied to all patients. The template for TCR beta VDJ and CDR3 sequence profiling was genomic DNA. One entry per CDR3 protein, called by TCRdb with MiXCR from the reads. The repertoire holds around 500,000 distinct CDR3 sequences, with more than 25% as singletons. What was sequenced was sorted CD4+, CD8+, or CD8+CD57+ T cells (not recorded which) from PBMCs. This TCR was sampled from a human donor with aplastic anemia.

The CDR3 nucleotides are TGTGCCAGCAGCGCCGAGGGTTCCAATCAGCCCCAGCATTTT. Protein product: CASSAEGSNQPQHF. The V and J genes are TRBV9 and TRBJ1-5; D is unclear. V lost 3 bases and J lost 3, with 10 bases in between. CDR1 is SGDLS, CDR2 YYNGEE, per germline. This CDR3 has 14 residues.